Below are 21 T cell receptor beta chains sequenced from a single sample in a study of blood T cell repertoires in COVID-19. TCRdb's table, derived via immunoSEQ multiplex PCR, lists solely in-frame clones and lacks some. The table includes a few hundred thousand clones, roughly 89% detected once. The sample comprised peripheral blood. These receptors were taken from a woman aged 60-75 years with COVID-19, enrolled during active disease.

J is TRBJ1-5 and V is TRBV19, with 8 bases that match TRBD1. V lost 6 bases, J lost 4 bases, and 5 bases stayed unmatched. Germline loops: CDR1 LNHDA, CDR2 SQIVND (reference sequence). The CDR3 is 14 amino acids. CDR3 DNA: TGTGCCAGTAGCCTTGGGGACAGGAATCAGCCCCAGCATTTT. It encodes CASSLGDRNQPQHF.

The chain couples TRBV19 to TRBJ1-5, with D maybe TRBD1 (5 bases). The CDR3 consists of 17 residues. Trimming took 7 bases from V and 4 from J, leaving 23 bases between them. CDR1 LNHDA and CDR2 SQIVND come from the germline V gene (reference sequence). This chain's CDR3 is CASKEPAGTGLNQPQHF. The DNA of the CDR3 is TGTGCCAGTAAAGAACCAGCAGGGACTGGGCTTAATCAGCCCCAGCATTTT. Looking up the rest from reference TRBV19 and TRBJ1-5 gives the full variable domain: DGGITQSPKYLFRKEGQNVTLSCEQNLNHDAMYWYRQDPGQGLRLIYYSQIVNDFQKGDIAEGYSVSREKKESFPLTVTSAQKNPTAFYLCASKEPAGTGLNQPQHFGDGTRLSIL.

This sequence joins TRBV7-8 and TRBJ1-2, with a tentative D call TRBD1 (5 bases). The CDR3 runs 15 residues. V lost 6 bases and J 8 bases, leaving 22 bases between the germline ends. Germline assignment: CDR1 SGHVS and CDR2 FQNEAQ. Here the CDR3 reads CASSPAGTTAGGYTF. CDR3 sequence (DNA): TGTGCCAGCAGTCCGGCGGGGACGACCGCGGGGGGCTACACCTTC.

The chain carries TRBV27 and TRBJ1-1, with 8 bases that match TRBD1. The CDR3 loop spans 13 amino acids. Germline V gene lookup returns CDR1 MNHEY and CDR2 SMNVEV (reference sequence). The V gene end was trimmed by 3 bases and the J gene end by 8 bases; junction bases not matched to a gene: 5. As DNA, the CDR3 is TGTGCCAGCAGTTTGGTCCGGACAGGGGAAGCTTTCTTT. It codes for CASSLVRTGEAFF.

This chain connects TRBV15 to TRBJ1-5; D is possibly TRBD1 (6 bases). Germline CDR1 and CDR2: LNHNV and YYDKDF (reference sequence). V was cut by 3 bases and J by 4 bases, with 13 bases left in between. The CDR3 is 15 residues long. The CDR3 is CATSSLGQPNQPQHF. CDR3 coding DNA: TGTGCCACCAGCAGTCTTGGACAGCCTAATCAGCCCCAGCATTTT. Based on the CDR3 plus reference TRBV15 and TRBJ1-5, the full variable domain is DAMVIQNPRYQVTQFGKPVTLSCSQTLNHNVMYWYQQKSSQAPKLLFHYYDKDFNNEADTPDNFQSRRPNTSFCFLDIRSPGLGDTAMYLCATSSLGQPNQPQHFGDGTRLSIL.

CDR3 DNA sequence: TGTGCCAGTAGTCGGACAGTACATGGCTACACCTTC. Its translation: CASSRTVHGYTF. This chain connects TRBV19 to TRBJ1-2, with D possibly being TRBD1 (6 bases). CDR3 length: 12 residues. Germline CDR1 LNHDA, CDR2 SQIVND (reference sequence). With 5 bases removed from V and 6 bases from J, the gap between germline ends came to 10 bases.

The V call is TRBV5-4, the J call TRBJ1-4; TRBD1 might be the D (5 bases). Germline V lookup: CDR1 SGHNT, CDR2 YYREEE (reference sequence). Trimming cost V 0 bases and J 7 bases, with 10 bases left between them. This CDR3 comprises 14 residues. The CDR3: CASSLGRVAEKLFF. The DNA of the CDR3 is TGTGCCAGCAGCTTGGGCAGGGTGGCTGAAAAACTGTTTTTT.

CDR3 amino acids: CAWSVSGQGVFF. The CDR3 DNA sequence: TGTGCCTGGAGTGTTTCGGGACAGGGGGTATTCTTT. The chain combines TRBV30 with TRBJ1-1, with 11 bases that match TRBD1. The CDR3 runs 12 residues. The V segment lost 0 bases and the J segment 14 bases; nucleotides outside the gene matches: 5. In germline, CDR1 is GTSNPN, CDR2 SVGIG (reference sequence).

This clone was observed a handful of times. The chain joins TRBV23-1 to TRBJ1-3, with D hard to call. TRBV23-1 is recorded as an ORF, its role being uncertain. CDR3 length: 11 amino acids. Trimming shortened V by 11 bases and J by 7 bases, and 12 bases separated the two germline ends. This chain's CDR3 is CAVISENTIYF. The CDR3 DNA reads as TGCGCCGTTATTTCCGAGAACACCATATATTTT.

The chain joins TRBV4-1 to TRBJ2-7; TRBD2 agrees at 9 bases. Unmatched junction bases numbered 15, after V lost 2 bases and J lost 1 base. Germline values: CDR1 MGHRA, CDR2 YSYEKL. CDR3 length: 19 residues. CDR3 region: CASSQFPRASGASSYEQYF. The CDR3 bases are TGCGCCAGCAGCCAATTTCCCAGGGCTAGCGGGGCTTCTTCCTACGAGCAGTACTTC.

This chain uses TRBV6-5 with TRBJ1-5; 8 nucleotides align to TRBD1. The CDR3 has 15 residues. J was trimmed by 9 bases and V by 4 bases; bases with no gene match: 11. The germline CDR1 and CDR2 sequences are MNHEY and SVGAGI. CDR3 in DNA: TGTGCCAGCAGTTCCGAGACAGGGGAGGGATTGCCCCAGCATTTT. Its protein is CASSSETGEGLPQHF.

The chain employs TRBV4-1 and TRBJ2-2, with a tentative D call TRBD1 (6 bases). V shed 3 bases and J shed 6 bases, with 11 bases lying between them. Germline-derived CDR1 and CDR2 are MGHRA and YSYEKL. The length of the CDR3 is 14 residues. CDR3 amino acids: CASSQNRVAGELFF. CDR3 nucleotides: TGCGCCAGCAGCCAGAACAGGGTCGCCGGGGAGCTGTTTTTT.

This clone was seen a handful of times. The chain recombines TRBV7-9 with TRBJ2-6, with a possible D match to TRBD1 (7 bases). The CDR3 totals 16 residues. With 5 bases removed from V and 3 bases from J, the gap between germline ends came to 14 bases. Germline-derived CDR1 and CDR2 are SEHNR and FQNEAQ (reference sequence). CDR3 in amino acids: CASSPWRGRGANVLTF. The CDR3 DNA sequence: TGTGCCAGCAGCCCCTGGAGGGGGCGTGGGGCCAACGTCCTGACTTTC. Filled out from reference TRBV7-9 and TRBJ2-6, the complete variable domain reads DTGVSQNPRHKITKRGQNVTFRCDPISEHNRLYWYRQTLGQGPEFLTYFQNEAQLEKSRLLSDRFSAERPKGSFSTLEIQRTEQGDSAMYLCASSPWRGRGANVLTFGAGSRLTVL.

The chain joins TRBV2 to TRBJ1-1; 8 positions agree with TRBD1. The CDR3 totals 14 residues. V was clipped by 9 bases and J by 3 bases; unmatched bases: 9. Germline lookup yields CDR1 SNHLY and CDR2 FYNNEI. The CDR3 DNA reads as TGTGCCAGGACAGGGGCCTTGTTGGACACTGAAGCTTTCTTT. Translated, it gives CARTGALLDTEAFF.

This chain joins TRBV6-2 or TRBV6-3 and TRBJ1-1, with no clear D. V lost 4 bases and J lost 0, with 6 bases in between. This CDR3 is built from 13 residues. Germline CDR1 MNHEY, CDR2 SVGEGT. CDR3: CASSSSMNTEAFF. The CDR3 nucleotides are TGTGCCAGCAGTTCCTCTATGAACACTGAAGCTTTCTTT.

The sample holds a few counts of this clone. The V call is TRBV6-2 or TRBV6-3, the J call TRBJ1-1; D possibly corresponds to TRBD1 (5 bases). Germline assignment: CDR1 MNHEY and CDR2 SVGEGT. The CDR3 runs to 16 residues. The V end lost 2 bases, the J end lost 0 bases, and 13 bases lay between the germline ends. CDR3 loop: CASSYVVAGLNTEAFF. CDR3 DNA sequence: TGTGCCAGCAGTTACGTTGTGGCAGGGCTGAACACTGAAGCTTTCTTT.

This clone appeared many times. The chain joins TRBV7-8 to TRBJ1-2; D gene ambiguous. CDR3 length: 14 amino acids. The V end lost 4 bases, the J end lost 7 bases, and 16 bases lay between the germline ends. Germline V CDR1 and CDR2: SGHVS, FQNEAQ. CDR3 DNA sequence: TGTGCCAGCAGCTCCAAGACTCTTGGCGGTGGCTACACCTTC. The encoded protein is CASSSKTLGGGYTF.

This clone was observed a single time. J is TRBJ2-1 and V is TRBV18; D ambiguous. The germline V gene has CDR1 KGHSH and CDR2 LQKENI. This CDR3 is 11 amino acids long. Trimming pared 5 bases from V and 6 bases from J, leaving 5 bases between. The CDR3 DNA is TGTGCCAGCTCAGTGGCCAATGAGCAGTTCTTC. This gives the protein CASSVANEQFF.

The chain uses TRBV5-1 and TRBJ2-3; 7 positions match TRBD2. The trim removed 8 bases at V and 6 bases at J, leaving 9 bases unmatched. The germline gives CDR1 SGHRS, CDR2 YFSETQ. The CDR3 is made up of 13 amino acids. CDR3 DNA: TGCGCCAGTAAACAGGTGCGGGGGGATACGCAGTATTTT. As protein: CASKQVRGDTQYF.

In this sample, this clone turned up a few times. The rearrangement joins TRBV6-6 to TRBJ2-7; 9 positions match TRBD1. V was clipped by 7 bases and J by 2 bases; unmatched bases: 3. The CDR3 has 13 amino acids. Per germline, CDR1 MNHNY and CDR2 SVGAGI (reference sequence). CDR3 amino acids: CASIGQGTYEQYF. The CDR3 bases are TGTGCCAGCATCGGACAGGGGACCTACGAGCAGTACTTC.

The J gene is TRBJ1-2, the V gene TRBV19; tentatively, D is TRBD1 (5 bases). Germline CDR1 reads LNHDA; CDR2 reads SQIVND (reference sequence). The V end was cut by 3 bases, the J end by 2 bases, with 13 bases between. This CDR3 region has 15 residues. As DNA, the CDR3 is TGTGCCAGTAGTATTTCCCAGGGCGGCAACTATGGCTACACCTTC. It encodes CASSISQGGNYGYTF.